One sample yielded the 12 T cell receptor beta chains listed below, sequenced in a study of blood T cell repertoires in COVID-19. This table comes from immunoSEQ multiplex PCR, and its TCRdb copy is limited to in-frame clones, with some not included. The repertoire holds about 100,000 clones, with about 86% as singletons. Sequencing used peripheral blood. The receptors were sampled from a human donor in a cohort sampled during active COVID-19.

The V call is TRBV6-5, the J call TRBJ2-3, with D tentatively TRBD1 (6 bases). The CDR3 loop spans 15 amino acids. CDR1 and CDR2 from the germline V gene are MNHEY and SVGAGI. Trimming cost V 2 bases and J 1 base, with 10 bases left between them. The CDR3, as DNA: TGTGCCAGCAGTTACCAGACAGGACGCACAGATACGCAGTATTTT. Translated, it gives CASSYQTGRTDTQYF.

V and J are TRBV18 and TRBJ2-6; D may be TRBD1 (5 bases). Per germline, CDR1 KGHSH and CDR2 LQKENI. This CDR3 spans 16 amino acids. The ends were cut back, 6 bases at V and 0 bases at J, with 12 bases in the middle. The CDR3 nucleotides read TGTGCCAGCTCCACTTGGGGCAGCTCTGGGGCCAACGTCCTGACTTTC. This encodes CASSTWGSSGANVLTF.

The V call is TRBV11-3, the J call TRBJ1-5; TRBD1 matches 7 bases. V trimming: 1 base; J trimming: 2 bases; junction bases outside the gene matches: 14. This CDR3 comprises 19 residues. Germline V gene data show CDR1 as SGHNT and CDR2 as YENEEA. DNA of the CDR3: TGTGCCAGCAGCTTAGGGCGCAAGGGGGCCCCTAGTCGCAATCAGCCCCAGCATTTT. It encodes CASSLGRKGAPSRNQPQHF. Based on the CDR3 plus reference TRBV11-3 and TRBJ1-5, the full variable domain is EAGVVQSPRYKIIEKKQPVAFWCNPISGHNTLYWYLQNLGQGPELLIRYENEEAVDDSQLPKDRFSAERLKGVDSTLKIQPAELGDSAVYLCASSLGRKGAPSRNQPQHFGDGTRLSIL.

The chain has TRBV6-4 and TRBJ1-5; D unclear. Per the germline V gene, CDR1 is MRHNA and CDR2 is SNTAGT. The CDR3 runs to 14 residues. The V and J ends lost 4 bases and 2 bases respectively, with 9 bases between them. The CDR3 DNA is TGTGCCAGCAGTGTCGTGGGCGGCAATCAGCCCCAGCATTTT. As protein: CASSVVGGNQPQHF.

V is TRBV19 and J is TRBJ1-2; 9 positions match TRBD1. The CDR3 has 14 residues. Germline CDR1 LNHDA, CDR2 SQIVND (reference sequence). V shed 10 bases and J 4 bases; nucleotides not matched to a gene: 10. CDR3 bases: TGTGCCACCCGGGACAGGGTAATAGGCTATGGCTACACCTTC. Encoded protein: CATRDRVIGYGYTF.

The CDR3 loop reads CASSLLVAGYEQYF. The CDR3 region has the DNA TGTGCCAGCAGTTTATTGGTCGCAGGGTACGAGCAGTACTTC. The chain couples TRBV27 to TRBJ2-7, with D possibly being TRBD1 (5 bases). V lost 1 base to trimming and J lost 4 bases, with 11 bases between them. Germline loops: CDR1 MNHEY, CDR2 SMNVEV (reference sequence). CDR3 length: 14 amino acids.

The chain recombines TRBV5-1 with TRBJ2-5; TRBD1 matches at 11 bases. This CDR3 has 15 amino acids. V shed 2 bases and J 5 bases; nucleotides not matched to a gene: 5. CDR1 and CDR2 (germline): SGHRS, YFSETQ. The CDR3 bases are TGCGCCAGCAGCTTCGGCGGGACAGGGGGGGAGACCCAGTACTTC. Protein product: CASSFGGTGGETQYF.

V usage is TRBV4-3 and J usage is TRBJ2-7; possibly TRBD1 for D (6 bases). This CDR3 is built from 17 residues. V was cut by 0 bases and J by 0 bases, with 15 bases left in between. In germline, CDR1 is LGHNA, CDR2 YSLEER. The CDR3 loop reads CASSQEWAGVNSYEQYF. The DNA for the CDR3 is TGCGCCAGCAGCCAAGAGTGGGCAGGGGTCAACTCCTACGAGCAGTACTTC.

V gene TRBV7-5 combines with J gene TRBJ2-7; TRBD1, as called in the table, went unchecked against the DNA. TRBV7-5 is a pseudogene locus. The CDR3 consists of 14 residues. DNA of the CDR3: TGTGCCAGAAGCTTCAACCACAGGGGTCCCGAGCAGTACTTC. It specifies CARSFNHRGPEQYF.

In its sample, this clone was seen once. This sequence joins TRBV18 and TRBJ2-1; maybe TRBD1 (6 bases). Germline CDR1 is KGHSH and CDR2 is LQKENI. The ends were cut back, 3 bases at V and 9 bases at J, with 6 bases in the middle. The CDR3 has 11 amino acids. CDR3 DNA: TGTGCCAGCTCACCCAGGGGTGAGCAGTTCTTC. It is translated as CASSPRGEQFF. Filled out from reference TRBV18 and TRBJ2-1, the complete variable domain reads NAGVMQNPRHLVRRRGQEARLRCSPMKGHSHVYWYRQLPEEGLKFMVYLQKENIIDESGMPKERFSAEFPKEGPSILRIQQVVRGDSAAYFCASSPRGEQFFGPGTRLTVL.

This chain uses TRBV20-1 with TRBJ2-7; 8 bases fit TRBD1. After removal of 3 bases from V and 5 bases from J, the junction contained 6 bases not matched to a gene. CDR1 DFQATT and CDR2 SNEGSKA come from the germline V gene (reference sequence). CDR3 length: 13 residues. CDR3 sequence: CSASSDRENEQYF. As DNA, the CDR3 is TGCAGTGCTAGTTCGGACAGGGAGAACGAGCAGTACTTC.

J is TRBJ2-5 and V is TRBV29-1; a possible D gene is TRBD2 (5 bases). From germline, CDR1 is SQVTM and CDR2 ANQGSEA. The CDR3 is 13 residues long. This CDR3 reads CSGLLGIAETQYF. The CDR3 bases are TGCAGTGGACTCCTAGGGATCGCGGAGACCCAGTACTTC.